This T cell receptor (beta chain) is from a study of T cell changes during pregnancy in multiple sclerosis. Measured with immunoSEQ multiplex PCR; TCRdb has only the in-frame clones, and not every one. The table lists approximately 88,000 clones, around 93% of them singletons. With respect to this clone: The junction does not match germline at one end; this may be a read error.

This CDR3 is built from 12 residues. The germline CDR1 and CDR2 sequences are MNHEY and SVGAGI. The starting material was peripheral blood, obtained in the first trimester of pregnancy. The sequence was obtained from a female donor with multiple sclerosis, enrolled in a pregnancy study. The chain joins TRBV6-5 to TRBJ1-3; D ambiguous. CDR3 loop: CTCGRPGNTIYF. The CDR3 DNA sequence: TGCACCTGCGGGAGGCCTGGAAACACCATATATTTT.